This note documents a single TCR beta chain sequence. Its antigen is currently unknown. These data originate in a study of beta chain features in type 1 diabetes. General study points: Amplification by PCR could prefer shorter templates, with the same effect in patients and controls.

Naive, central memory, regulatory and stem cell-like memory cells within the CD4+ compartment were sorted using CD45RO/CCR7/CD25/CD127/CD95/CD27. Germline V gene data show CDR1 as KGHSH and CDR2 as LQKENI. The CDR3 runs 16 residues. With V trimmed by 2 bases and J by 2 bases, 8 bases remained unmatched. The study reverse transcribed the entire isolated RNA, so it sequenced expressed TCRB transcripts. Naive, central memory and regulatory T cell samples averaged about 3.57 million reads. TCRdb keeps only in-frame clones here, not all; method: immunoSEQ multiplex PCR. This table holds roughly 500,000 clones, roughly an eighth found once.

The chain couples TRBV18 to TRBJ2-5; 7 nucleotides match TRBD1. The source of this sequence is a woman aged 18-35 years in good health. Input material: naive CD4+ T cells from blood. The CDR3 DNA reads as TGTGCCAGCTCACCATATGGGACAGCTATACAAGAGACCCAGTACTTC. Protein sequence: CASSPYGTAIQETQYF.